This T cell receptor (beta chain) was found in a study of neurological immune-mediated disorders. 5'RACE employing 10-nucleotide random UMIs yielded the cDNA. TCRdb re-called the 5' RACE reads with MiXCR, one entry per CDR3 protein. The sample records roughly 70,000 distinct CDR3 sequences, roughly 5.6% being singletons. Unsorted libraries used 2 million PBMCs kept at -80 degrees C. This clonotype was detected ten times or more. The antigen remains unidentified. The CDR3 loop spans 15 amino acids. Germline trimming cut 6 bases from V and 3 bases from J; bases unmatched to any gene: 10. Germline CDR1 reads SGHRS; CDR2 reads YFSETQ. Study-wide points: No sharing of CDR3 amino acid sequences was observed among expanded clones across subjects, suggesting private repertoires in all groups. The most TCR clonal expansion was seen in HTLV-1-associated myelopathy, and the least was seen in multiple sclerosis, which fell below healthy controls.

This sequence originates from a woman between 25 and 40 years old with multiple sclerosis. The sample comprised PBMCs. The chain links TRBV5-1 to TRBJ2-7, with 9 bases identical to TRBD1. CDR3 sequence: CASNPSPGQGYEQYF. The CDR3 DNA reads TGCGCCAGCAACCCCAGTCCGGGACAGGGCTACGAGCAGTACTTC.